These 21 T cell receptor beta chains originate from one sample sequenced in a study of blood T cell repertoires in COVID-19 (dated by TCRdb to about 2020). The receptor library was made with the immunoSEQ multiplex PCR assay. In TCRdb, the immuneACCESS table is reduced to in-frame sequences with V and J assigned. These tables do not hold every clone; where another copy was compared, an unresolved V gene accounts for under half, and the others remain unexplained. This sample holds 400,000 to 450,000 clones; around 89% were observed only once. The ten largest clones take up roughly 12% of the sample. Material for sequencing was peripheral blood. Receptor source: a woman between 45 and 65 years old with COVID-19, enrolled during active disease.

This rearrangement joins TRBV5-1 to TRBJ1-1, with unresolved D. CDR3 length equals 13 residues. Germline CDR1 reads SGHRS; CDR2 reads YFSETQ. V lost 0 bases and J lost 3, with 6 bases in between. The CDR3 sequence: CASSLAVYTEAFF. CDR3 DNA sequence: TGCGCCAGCAGCTTGGCCGTTTACACTGAAGCTTTCTTT.

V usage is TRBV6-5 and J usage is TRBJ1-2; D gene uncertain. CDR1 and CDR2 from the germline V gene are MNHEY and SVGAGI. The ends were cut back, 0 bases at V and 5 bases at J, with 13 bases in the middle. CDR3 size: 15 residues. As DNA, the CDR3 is TGTGCCAGCAGTTACTCCGGACGGGGAACTTATGGCTACACCTTC. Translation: CASSYSGRGTYGYTF.

Written as DNA, the CDR3 is TGTGCCAGCAGTGAAGCGCTGGGACAGGGCAGCAATCAGCCCCAGCATTTT. It codes for CASSEALGQGSNQPQHF. The chain links TRBV2 to TRBJ1-5; 9 bases align to TRBD1. V lost 0 bases and J lost 1; bases outside the gene matches: 4. Germline CDR1 and CDR2: SNHLY and FYNNEI. The CDR3 is 17 amino acids.

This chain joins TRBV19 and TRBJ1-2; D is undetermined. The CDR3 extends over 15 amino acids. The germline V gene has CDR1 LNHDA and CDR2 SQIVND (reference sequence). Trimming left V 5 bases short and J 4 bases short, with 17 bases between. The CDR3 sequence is CASSFPGVLRYGYTF. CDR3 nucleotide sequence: TGTGCCAGTAGTTTCCCCGGGGTCCTTCGCTATGGCTACACCTTC.

Here the CDR3 DNA reads TGTGCCAGTAGTATAGATGGACAGGGTAATCAGCCCCAGCATTTT. Its protein is CASSIDGQGNQPQHF. The chain couples TRBV19 to TRBJ1-5; TRBD1 aligns across 8 bases. CDR1 is LNHDA and CDR2 is SQIVND in the germline V gene (reference sequence). This CDR3 is built from 15 residues. The ends lost 0 bases at V and 4 bases at J; junction bases unmatched: 2. The full variable domain, its missing parts supplied by reference TRBV19 and TRBJ1-5, is DGGITQSPKYLFRKEGQNVTLSCEQNLNHDAMYWYRQDPGQGLRLIYYSQIVNDFQKGDIAEGYSVSREKKESFPLTVTSAQKNPTAFYLCASSIDGQGNQPQHFGDGTRLSIL.

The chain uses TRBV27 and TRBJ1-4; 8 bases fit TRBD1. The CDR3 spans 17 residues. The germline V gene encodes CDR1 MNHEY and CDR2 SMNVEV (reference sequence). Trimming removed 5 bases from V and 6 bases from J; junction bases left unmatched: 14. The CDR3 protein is CASSPRGQGALDEKLFF. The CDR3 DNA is TGTGCCAGCAGTCCGCGCGGGCAGGGGGCTCTAGATGAAAAACTGTTTTTT.

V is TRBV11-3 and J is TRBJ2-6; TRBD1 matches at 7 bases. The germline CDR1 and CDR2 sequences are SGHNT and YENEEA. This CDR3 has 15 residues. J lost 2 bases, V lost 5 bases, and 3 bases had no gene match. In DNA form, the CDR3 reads TGTGCCAGCAGCCCAACAGGGGCTGGGGCCAACGTCCTGACTTTC. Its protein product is CASSPTGAGANVLTF.

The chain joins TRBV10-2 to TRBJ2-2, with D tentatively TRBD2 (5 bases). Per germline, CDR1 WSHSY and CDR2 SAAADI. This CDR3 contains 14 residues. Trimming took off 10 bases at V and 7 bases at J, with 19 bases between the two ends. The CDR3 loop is CATSQDQRGGELFF. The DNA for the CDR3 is TGCGCCACCTCCCAGGACCAACGGGGCGGGGAGCTGTTTTTT.

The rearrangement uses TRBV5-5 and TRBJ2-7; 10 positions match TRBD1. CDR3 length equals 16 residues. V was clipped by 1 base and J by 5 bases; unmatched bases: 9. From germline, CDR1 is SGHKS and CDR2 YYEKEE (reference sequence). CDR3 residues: CASSLLPGQGGDEQYF. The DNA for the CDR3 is TGTGCCAGCAGCTTGCTTCCCGGACAGGGGGGTGACGAGCAGTACTTC.

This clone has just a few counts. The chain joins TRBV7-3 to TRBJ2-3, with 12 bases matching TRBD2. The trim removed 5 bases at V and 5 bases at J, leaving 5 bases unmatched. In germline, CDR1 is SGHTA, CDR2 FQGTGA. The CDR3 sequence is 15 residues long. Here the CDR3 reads CASSASSGGVDTQYF. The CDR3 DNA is TGTGCCAGCAGCGCTTCTAGCGGGGGGGTAGATACGCAGTATTTT.

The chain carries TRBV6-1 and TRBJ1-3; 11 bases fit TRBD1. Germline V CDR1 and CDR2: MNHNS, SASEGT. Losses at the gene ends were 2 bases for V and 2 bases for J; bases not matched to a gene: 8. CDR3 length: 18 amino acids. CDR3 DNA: TGTGCCAGCAGTGAAAACCCGGGACAGGGGGTCCCTGGAAACACCATATATTTT. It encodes CASSENPGQGVPGNTIYF.

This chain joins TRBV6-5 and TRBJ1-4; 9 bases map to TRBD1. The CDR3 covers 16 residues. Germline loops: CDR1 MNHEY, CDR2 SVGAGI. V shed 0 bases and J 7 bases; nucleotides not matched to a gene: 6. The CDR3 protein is CASSYSGDRGGEKLFF. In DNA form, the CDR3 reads TGTGCCAGCAGTTACTCCGGAGACAGGGGGGGTGAAAAACTGTTTTTT.

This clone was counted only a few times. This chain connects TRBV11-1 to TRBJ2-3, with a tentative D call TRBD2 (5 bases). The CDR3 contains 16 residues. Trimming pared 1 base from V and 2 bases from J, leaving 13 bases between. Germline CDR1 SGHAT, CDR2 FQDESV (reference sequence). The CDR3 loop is CASSLGALAHTDTQYF. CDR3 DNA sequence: TGTGCCAGCAGCTTAGGGGCGCTAGCCCACACAGATACGCAGTATTTT.

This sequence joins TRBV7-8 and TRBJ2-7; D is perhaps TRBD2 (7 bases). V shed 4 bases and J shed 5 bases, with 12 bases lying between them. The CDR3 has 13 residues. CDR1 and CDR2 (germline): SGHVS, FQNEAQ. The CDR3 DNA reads TGTGCCAGCAGCTGGGGGGGCCCCGACGAGCAGTACTTC. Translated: CASSWGGPDEQYF.

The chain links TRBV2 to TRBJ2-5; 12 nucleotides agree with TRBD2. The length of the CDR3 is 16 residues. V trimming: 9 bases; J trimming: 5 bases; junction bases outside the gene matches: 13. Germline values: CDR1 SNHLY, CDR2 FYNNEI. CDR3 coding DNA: TGTGCCAGTCTCGTTGGACTAGCGGGGCTAGGGGAGACCCAGTACTTC. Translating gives CASLVGLAGLGETQYF.

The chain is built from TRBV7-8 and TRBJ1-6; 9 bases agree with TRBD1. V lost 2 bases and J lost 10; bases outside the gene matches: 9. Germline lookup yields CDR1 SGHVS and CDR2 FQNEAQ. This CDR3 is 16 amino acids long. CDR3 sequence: CASSLIHRGLGSPLHF. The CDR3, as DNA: TGTGCCAGCAGCTTAATACACAGGGGGCTAGGGTCACCCCTCCACTTT.

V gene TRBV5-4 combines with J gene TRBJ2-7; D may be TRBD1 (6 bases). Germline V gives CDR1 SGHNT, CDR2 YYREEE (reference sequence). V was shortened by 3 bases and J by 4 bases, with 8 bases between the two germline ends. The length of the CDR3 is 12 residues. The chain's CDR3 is CASSWGRYEQYF. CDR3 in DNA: TGTGCCAGCAGCTGGGGGCGGTACGAGCAGTACTTC.

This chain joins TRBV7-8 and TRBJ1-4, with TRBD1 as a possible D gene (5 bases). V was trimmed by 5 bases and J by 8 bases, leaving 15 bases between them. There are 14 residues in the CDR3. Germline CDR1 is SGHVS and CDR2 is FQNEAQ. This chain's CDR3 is CASSDGGAWEKLFF. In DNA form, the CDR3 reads TGTGCCAGCAGCGACGGAGGGGCTTGGGAAAAACTGTTTTTT.

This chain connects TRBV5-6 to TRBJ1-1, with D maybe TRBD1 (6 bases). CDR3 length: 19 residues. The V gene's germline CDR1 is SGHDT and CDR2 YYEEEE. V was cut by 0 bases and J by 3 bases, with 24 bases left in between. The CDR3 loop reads CASSLGRAGDISRDTEAFF. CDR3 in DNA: TGTGCCAGCAGCTTGGGCAGGGCAGGGGATATTTCGAGGGACACTGAAGCTTTCTTT.

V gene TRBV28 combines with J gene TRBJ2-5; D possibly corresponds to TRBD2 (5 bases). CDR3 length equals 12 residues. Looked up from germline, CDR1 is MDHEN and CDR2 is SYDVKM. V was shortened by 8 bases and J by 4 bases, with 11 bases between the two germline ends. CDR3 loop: CASGRGAETQYF. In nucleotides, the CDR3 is TGTGCCAGCGGCCGGGGAGCAGAGACCCAGTACTTC.

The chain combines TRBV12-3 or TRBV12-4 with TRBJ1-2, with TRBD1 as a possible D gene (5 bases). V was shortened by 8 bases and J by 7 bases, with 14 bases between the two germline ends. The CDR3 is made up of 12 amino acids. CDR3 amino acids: CASGGGKGGYTF. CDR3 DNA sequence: TGTGCCAGCGGGGGGGGTAAGGGTGGCTACACCTTC.